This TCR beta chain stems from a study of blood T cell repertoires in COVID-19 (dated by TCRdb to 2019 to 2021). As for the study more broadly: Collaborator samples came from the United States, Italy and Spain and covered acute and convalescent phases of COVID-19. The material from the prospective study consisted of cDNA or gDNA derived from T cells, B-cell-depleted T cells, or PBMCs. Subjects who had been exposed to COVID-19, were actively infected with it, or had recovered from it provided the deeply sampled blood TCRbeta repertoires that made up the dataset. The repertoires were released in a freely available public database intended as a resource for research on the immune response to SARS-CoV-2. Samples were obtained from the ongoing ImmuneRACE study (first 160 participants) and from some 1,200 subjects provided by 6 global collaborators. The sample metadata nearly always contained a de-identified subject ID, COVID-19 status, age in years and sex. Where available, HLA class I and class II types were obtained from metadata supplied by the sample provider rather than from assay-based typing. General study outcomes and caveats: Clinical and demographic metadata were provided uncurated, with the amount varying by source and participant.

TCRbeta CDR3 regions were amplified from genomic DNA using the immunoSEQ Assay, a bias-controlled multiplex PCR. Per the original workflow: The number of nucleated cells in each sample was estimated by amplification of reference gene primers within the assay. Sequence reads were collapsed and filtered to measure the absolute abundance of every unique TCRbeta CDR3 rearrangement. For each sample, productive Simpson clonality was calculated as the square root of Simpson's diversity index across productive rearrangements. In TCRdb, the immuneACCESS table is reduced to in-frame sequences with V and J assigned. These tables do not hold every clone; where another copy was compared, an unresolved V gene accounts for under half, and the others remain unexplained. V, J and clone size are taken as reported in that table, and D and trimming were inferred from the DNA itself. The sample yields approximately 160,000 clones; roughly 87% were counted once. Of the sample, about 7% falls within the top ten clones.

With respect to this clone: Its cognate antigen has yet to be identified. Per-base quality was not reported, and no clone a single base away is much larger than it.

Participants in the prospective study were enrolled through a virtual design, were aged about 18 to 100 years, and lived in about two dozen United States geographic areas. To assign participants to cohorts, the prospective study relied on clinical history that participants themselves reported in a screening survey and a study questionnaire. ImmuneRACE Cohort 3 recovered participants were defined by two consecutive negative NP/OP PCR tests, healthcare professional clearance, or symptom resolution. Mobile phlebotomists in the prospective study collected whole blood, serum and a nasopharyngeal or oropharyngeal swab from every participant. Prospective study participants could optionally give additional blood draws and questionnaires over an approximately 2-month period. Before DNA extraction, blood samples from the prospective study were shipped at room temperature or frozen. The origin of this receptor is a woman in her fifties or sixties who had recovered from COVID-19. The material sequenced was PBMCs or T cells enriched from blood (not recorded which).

DNA sequence: TGTGCCAGCAGTTCGCACAGGGGTAGCTATGGCTACACCTTC. This encodes CASSSHRGSYGYTF. In this chain, TRBV27 is recombined with TRBJ1-2; 7 bases in the junction line up with TRBD1. The CDR3 covers 14 residues, taking in both the cysteine and the phenylalanine. Just CDR3 DNA is preserved here, 42 bases in frame from base 1. CDR1 and CDR2 were assigned from the germline V gene (reference sequence) as MNHEY and SMNVEV. V and J are trimmed by 4 bases and 4 bases, and the gene matches miss 6 bases of the junction.